This TCR beta chain was identified in a study of multiple sclerosis patients with progressive multifocal leukoencephalopathy. Study outcomes and limitations: Most PML patients had lower entropy, suggesting less diverse TRB repertoires.

Trimming took 3 bases from V and 0 from J; bases not matched to a gene: 6. The V gene's germline CDR1 is MGHDK and CDR2 SYGVNS. The CDR3 runs to 17 residues. Time point reported: around eleven months of natalizumab therapy. Controls were natalizumab-treated multiple sclerosis patients who did not develop PML, sampled longitudinally. All PML patients were female, and all patients had earlier interferon beta. Libraries were prepared by immunoSEQ multiplex PCR; TCRdb keeps only in-frame clonotypes and omits some of them. The sample holds around 25,000 clones, around 93% seen once. Regarding this clone: What it recognizes is unknown.

The sequencing here drew on PBMCs, taken from a patient treated with natalizumab. This sequence originates from a young man with multiple sclerosis. The chain couples TRBV25-1 to TRBJ2-1; TRBD1 agrees at 9 bases. CDR3 sequence: CASSDPPGQGSYNEQFF. The CDR3 DNA is TGTGCCAGCAGTGATCCCCCGGGACAGGGCTCCTACAATGAGCAGTTCTTC.